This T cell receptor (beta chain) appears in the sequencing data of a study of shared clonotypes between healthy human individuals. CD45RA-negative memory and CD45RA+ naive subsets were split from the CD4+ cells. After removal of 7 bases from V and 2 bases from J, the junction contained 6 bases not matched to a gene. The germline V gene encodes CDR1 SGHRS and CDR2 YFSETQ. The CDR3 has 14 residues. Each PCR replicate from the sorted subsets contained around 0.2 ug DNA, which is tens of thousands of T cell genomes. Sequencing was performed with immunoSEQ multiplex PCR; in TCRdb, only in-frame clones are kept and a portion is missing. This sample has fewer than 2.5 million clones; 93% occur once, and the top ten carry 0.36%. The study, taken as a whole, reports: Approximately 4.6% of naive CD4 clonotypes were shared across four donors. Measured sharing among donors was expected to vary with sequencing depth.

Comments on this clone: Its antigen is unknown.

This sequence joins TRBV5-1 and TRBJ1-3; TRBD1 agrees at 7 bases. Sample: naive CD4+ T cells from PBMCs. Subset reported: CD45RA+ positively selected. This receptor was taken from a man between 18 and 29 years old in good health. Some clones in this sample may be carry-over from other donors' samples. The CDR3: CASGDRVPGNTIYF. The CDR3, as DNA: TGCGCCAGCGGAGACAGGGTGCCTGGAAACACCATATATTTT.